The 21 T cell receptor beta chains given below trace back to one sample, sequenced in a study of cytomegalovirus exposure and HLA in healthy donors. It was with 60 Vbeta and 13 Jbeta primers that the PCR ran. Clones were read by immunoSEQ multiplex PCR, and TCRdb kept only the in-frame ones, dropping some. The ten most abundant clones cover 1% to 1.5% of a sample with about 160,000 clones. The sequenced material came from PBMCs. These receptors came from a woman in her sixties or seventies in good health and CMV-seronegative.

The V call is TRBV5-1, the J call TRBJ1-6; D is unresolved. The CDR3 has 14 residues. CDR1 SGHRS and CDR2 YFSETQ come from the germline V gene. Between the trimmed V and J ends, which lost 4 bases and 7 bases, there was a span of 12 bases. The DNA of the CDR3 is TGCGCCAGCAGCCTCGGATCGGGGAATTCACCCCTCCACTTT. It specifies CASSLGSGNSPLHF. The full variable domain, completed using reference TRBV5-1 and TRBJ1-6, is KAGVTQTPRYLIKTRGQQVTLSCSPISGHRSVSWYQQTPGQGLQFLFEYFSETQRNKGNFPGRFSGRQFSNSRSEMNVSTLELGDSALYLCASSLGSGNSPLHFGNGTRLTVT.

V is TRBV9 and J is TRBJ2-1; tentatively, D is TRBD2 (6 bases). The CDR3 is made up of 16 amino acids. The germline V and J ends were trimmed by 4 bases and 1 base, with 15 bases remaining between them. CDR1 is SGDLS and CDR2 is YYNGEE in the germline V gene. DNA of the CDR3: TGTGCCAGCAGCACAAACGGGGGTCGGTCCTACAATGAGCAGTTCTTC. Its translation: CASSTNGGRSYNEQFF.

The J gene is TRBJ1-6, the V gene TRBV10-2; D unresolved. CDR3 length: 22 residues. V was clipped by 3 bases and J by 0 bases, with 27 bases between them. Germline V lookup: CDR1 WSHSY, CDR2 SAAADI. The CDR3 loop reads CASSDRGRGRNYLGSYNSPLHF. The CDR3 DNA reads TGCGCCAGCAGTGACCGCGGACGGGGTAGGAATTACCTCGGCTCCTATAATTCACCCCTCCACTTT.

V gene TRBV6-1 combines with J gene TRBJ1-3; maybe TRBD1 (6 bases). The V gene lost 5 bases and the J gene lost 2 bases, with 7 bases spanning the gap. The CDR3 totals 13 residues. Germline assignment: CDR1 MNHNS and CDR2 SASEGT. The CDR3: CASSSGAGNTIYF. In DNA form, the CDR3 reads TGTGCCAGCAGTTCAGGGGCTGGAAACACCATATATTTT.

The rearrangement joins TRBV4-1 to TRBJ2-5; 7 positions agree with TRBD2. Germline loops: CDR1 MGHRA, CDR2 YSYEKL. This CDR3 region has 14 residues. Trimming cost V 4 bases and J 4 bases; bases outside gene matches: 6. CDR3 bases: TGCGCCAGCAGCCTTACGGGGGGACGAGAGACCCAGTACTTC. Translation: CASSLTGGRETQYF.

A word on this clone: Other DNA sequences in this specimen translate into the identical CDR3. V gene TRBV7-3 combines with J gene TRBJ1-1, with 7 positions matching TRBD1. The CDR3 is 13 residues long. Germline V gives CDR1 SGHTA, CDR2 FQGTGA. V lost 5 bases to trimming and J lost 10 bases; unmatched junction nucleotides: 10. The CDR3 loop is CASSSDRDNTAFF. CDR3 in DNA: TGTGCCAGCAGCAGTGACAGGGACAATACAGCTTTCTTT.

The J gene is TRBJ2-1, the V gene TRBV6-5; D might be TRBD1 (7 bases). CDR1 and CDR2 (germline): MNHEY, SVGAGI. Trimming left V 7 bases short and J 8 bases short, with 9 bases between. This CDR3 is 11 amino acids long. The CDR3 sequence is CASTRGDEQFF. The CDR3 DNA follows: TGTGCCAGCACCAGGGGGGATGAGCAGTTCTTC.

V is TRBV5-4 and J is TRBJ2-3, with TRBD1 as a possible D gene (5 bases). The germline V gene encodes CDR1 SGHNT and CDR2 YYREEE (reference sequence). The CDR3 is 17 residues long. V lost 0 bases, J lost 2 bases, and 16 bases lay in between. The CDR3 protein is CASSLGVLGVVTDTQYF. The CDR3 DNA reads TGTGCCAGCAGCTTGGGGGTTCTAGGGGTAGTCACAGATACGCAGTATTTT.

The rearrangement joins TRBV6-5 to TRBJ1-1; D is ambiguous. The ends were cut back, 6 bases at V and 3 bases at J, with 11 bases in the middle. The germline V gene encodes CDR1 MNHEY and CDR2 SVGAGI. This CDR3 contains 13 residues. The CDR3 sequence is CASRGGSYTEAFF. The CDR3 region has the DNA TGTGCCAGCAGGGGAGGGAGTTACACTGAAGCTTTCTTT.

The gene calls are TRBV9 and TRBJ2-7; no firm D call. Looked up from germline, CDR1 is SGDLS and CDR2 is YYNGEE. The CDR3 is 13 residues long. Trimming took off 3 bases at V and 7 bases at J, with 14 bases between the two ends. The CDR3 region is CASSAVAVGEQYF. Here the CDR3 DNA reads TGTGCCAGCAGCGCCGTGGCGGTTGGGGAGCAGTACTTC.

The CDR3 bases are TGTGCCATCAGTTCGGGGGGAAACGAGCAGTACTTC. Translation: CAISSGGNEQYF. V usage is TRBV10-3 and J usage is TRBJ2-7; 7 bases match TRBD2. This CDR3 spans 12 amino acids. V lost 5 bases and J lost 5; bases outside the gene matches: 3. Germline V gene sequence: CDR1 ENHRY, CDR2 SYGVKD.

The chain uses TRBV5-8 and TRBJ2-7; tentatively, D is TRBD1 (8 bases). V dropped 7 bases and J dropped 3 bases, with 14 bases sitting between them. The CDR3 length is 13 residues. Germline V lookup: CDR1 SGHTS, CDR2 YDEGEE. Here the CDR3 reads CASDRGGNYEQYF. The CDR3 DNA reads TGTGCCAGCGACAGGGGAGGGAACTACGAGCAGTACTTC.

CDR3 region: CASSLVGLAGGPPQETQYF. The CDR3 DNA sequence: TGTGCCAGCAGCCTCGTAGGACTAGCGGGGGGACCCCCCCAAGAGACCCAGTACTTC. J is TRBJ2-5 and V is TRBV4-2; 14 bases are shared with TRBD2. Per the germline V gene, CDR1 is LGHNA and CDR2 is YNFKEQ. V was clipped by 4 bases and J by 1 base; unmatched bases: 11. The CDR3 extends over 19 amino acids.

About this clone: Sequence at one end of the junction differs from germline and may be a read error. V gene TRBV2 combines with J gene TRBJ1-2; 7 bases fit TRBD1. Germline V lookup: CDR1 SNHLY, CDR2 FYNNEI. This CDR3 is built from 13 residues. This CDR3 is CASSEDRDRGYTF. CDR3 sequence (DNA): TGTGCCAGCAGCGAAGACAGGGACCGAGGCTACACCTTC.

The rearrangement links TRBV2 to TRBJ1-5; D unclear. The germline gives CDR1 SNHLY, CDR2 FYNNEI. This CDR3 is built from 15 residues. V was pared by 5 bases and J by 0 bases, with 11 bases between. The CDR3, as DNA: TGTGCCAGCAGTCAAGACGGTAATAGCAATCAGCCCCAGCATTTT. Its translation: CASSQDGNSNQPQHF.

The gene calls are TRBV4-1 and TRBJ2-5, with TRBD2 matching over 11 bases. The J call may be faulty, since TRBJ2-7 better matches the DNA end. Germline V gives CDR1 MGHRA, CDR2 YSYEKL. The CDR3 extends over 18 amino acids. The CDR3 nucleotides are TGCGCCAGCAGCCAACTAACTAGCGGGGGACGTAGCTCCTACGAGCAGTACTTC. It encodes CASSQLTSGGRSSYEQYF.

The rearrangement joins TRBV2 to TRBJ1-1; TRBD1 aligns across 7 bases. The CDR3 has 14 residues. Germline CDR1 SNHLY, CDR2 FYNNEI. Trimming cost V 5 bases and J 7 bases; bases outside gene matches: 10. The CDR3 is CASSLLGTVNEAFF. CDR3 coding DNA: TGTGCCAGCAGTCTTCTTGGGACAGTAAATGAAGCTTTCTTT.

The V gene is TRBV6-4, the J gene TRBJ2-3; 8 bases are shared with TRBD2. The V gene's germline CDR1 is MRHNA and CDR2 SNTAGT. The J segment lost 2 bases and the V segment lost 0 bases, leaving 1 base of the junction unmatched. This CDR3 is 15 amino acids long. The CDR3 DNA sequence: TGTGCCAGCAGTGACTCAGCGGGGGTCACAGATACGCAGTATTTT. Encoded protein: CASSDSAGVTDTQYF.

CDR3 DNA: TGTGCCAGCAGCTTGACTAGCGGGAGTTATAACATTCAGTACTTC. This sequence encodes CASSLTSGSYNIQYF. The chain couples TRBV5-8 to TRBJ2-4, with 11 bases identical to TRBD2. Germline V gene data show CDR1 as SGHTS and CDR2 as YDEGEE. This CDR3 has 15 amino acids. V shed 1 base and J 7 bases; nucleotides not matched to a gene: 4.

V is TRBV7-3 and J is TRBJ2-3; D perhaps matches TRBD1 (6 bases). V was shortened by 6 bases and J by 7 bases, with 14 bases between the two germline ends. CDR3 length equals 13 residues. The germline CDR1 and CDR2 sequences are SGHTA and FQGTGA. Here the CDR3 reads CASSSGTTNTQYF. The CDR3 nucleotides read TGTGCCAGCAGTTCCGGGACAACTAATACGCAGTATTTT.

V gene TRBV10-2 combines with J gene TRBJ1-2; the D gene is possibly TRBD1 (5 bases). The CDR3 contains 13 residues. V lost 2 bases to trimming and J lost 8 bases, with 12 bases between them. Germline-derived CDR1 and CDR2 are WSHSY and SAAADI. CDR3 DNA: TGCGCCAGCAGTGAGGCCAGGGCCAGAGGCTACACCTTC. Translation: CASSEARARGYTF.